Listed here are 32 T cell receptor beta chains from one sample, sequenced in a study of cytomegalovirus exposure and HLA in healthy donors. PCR amplification relied on 60 Vbeta primers (plus 13 Jbeta primers). The repertoire was sequenced with immunoSEQ multiplex PCR; TCRdb's copy has only in-frame clones and lacks some. The table lists under 150,000 clones, about 78% of them singletons. The sequenced sample was PBMCs. These receptors originate from a human donor in good health.

This chain joins TRBV13 and TRBJ2-7, with a tentative D call TRBD2 (5 bases). The V end was cut by 0 bases, the J end by 5 bases, with 14 bases between. The CDR3 length is 15 residues. The V gene's germline CDR1 is PRHDT and CDR2 FYEKMQ (reference sequence). For the CDR3, the DNA is TGTGCCAGCAGCTTAGGGGTGCGGGTCTCGAACGAGCAGTACTTC. This translates into CASSLGVRVSNEQYF.

This clone was picked up one time. This chain connects TRBV4-2 to TRBJ2-3, with a weak D call TRBD2 (5 bases). From germline, CDR1 is LGHNA and CDR2 YNFKEQ. Trimming stripped 1 base from V and 0 bases from J, with 23 bases between. The CDR3 sequence is 20 residues long. CDR3 coding DNA: TGTGCCAGCAGCCAAGCGGTCCCGGGATCGGTGGTTGTAAGCACAGATACGCAGTATTTT. Amino acids: CASSQAVPGSVVVSTDTQYF.

The chain is built from TRBV10-3 and TRBJ2-1; TRBD2 matches at 13 bases. Trimming at V came to 4 bases and at J to 5 bases, leaving 2 bases not matched to a gene. The CDR3 length is 15 residues. CDR1 is ENHRY and CDR2 is SYGVKD in the germline V gene. CDR3 bases: TGTGCCATCAGTGTGGGGACTAGCGGGAACAATGAGCAGTTCTTC. This sequence encodes CAISVGTSGNNEQFF.

This clone was seen more than once but under ten times. The genes are TRBV2 and TRBJ2-4; D unclear. The CDR3 is made up of 11 amino acids. The germline V gene has CDR1 SNHLY and CDR2 FYNNEI. Between the trimmed V and J ends, which lost 0 bases and 9 bases, there was a span of 3 bases. The CDR3 protein is CASSEAAIQYF. The CDR3 nucleotides are TGTGCCAGCAGTGAAGCAGCCATTCAGTACTTC. Full variable domain (missing parts from reference TRBV2 and TRBJ2-4): EPEVTQTPSHQVTQMGQEVILRCVPISNHLYFYWYRQILGQKVEFLVSFYNNEISEKSEIFDDQFSVERPDGSNFTLKIRSTKLEDSAMYFCASSEAAIQYFGAGTRLSVL.

The CDR3 sequence is CASSSEDRGDSPLHF. For the CDR3, the DNA is TGTGCCAGCAGCTCGGAAGACAGGGGGGATTCACCCCTCCACTTT. This chain joins TRBV13 and TRBJ1-6, with 9 bases aligning to TRBD1. Germline V gene sequence: CDR1 PRHDT, CDR2 FYEKMQ (reference sequence). This CDR3 is 15 amino acids long. J was trimmed by 8 bases and V by 4 bases; bases with no gene match: 6. Looking up the rest from reference TRBV13 and TRBJ1-6 gives the full variable domain: AAGVIQSPRHLIKEKRETATLKCYPIPRHDTVYWYQQGPGQDPQFLISFYEKMQSDKGSIPDRFSAQQFSDYHSELNMSSLELGDSALYFCASSSEDRGDSPLHFGNGTRLTVT.

This rearrangement joins TRBV9 to TRBJ2-1; D perhaps matches TRBD1 (5 bases). The CDR3 is 12 amino acids. V lost 0 bases and J 9 bases, leaving 7 bases between the germline ends. Looked up from germline, CDR1 is SGDLS and CDR2 is YYNGEE. The CDR3 spells CASSVVGAEQFF. The DNA for the CDR3 is TGTGCCAGCAGCGTAGTAGGGGCTGAGCAGTTCTTC.

This clone was detected only once. The V and J genes are TRBV19 and TRBJ1-4, with a possible D match to TRBD1 (6 bases). This CDR3 spans 16 amino acids. In germline, CDR1 is LNHDA, CDR2 SQIVND (reference sequence). V gave up 6 bases and J gave up 8 bases, with 22 bases separating them. The CDR3 coding sequence is TGTGCCAGTAGCAGTTTTCGGGACATTGGGGAGGAAAAACTGTTTTTT. This encodes CASSSFRDIGEEKLFF.

The rearrangement uses TRBV2 and TRBJ2-5; perhaps TRBD2 as D (6 bases). The length of the CDR3 is 14 residues. The germline V and J ends were trimmed by 7 bases and 5 bases, with 17 bases remaining between them. CDR1 SNHLY and CDR2 FYNNEI come from the germline V gene. The CDR3 nucleotides read TGTGCCAGCATTCAGGAGGGGCTTGGGGAGACCCAGTACTTC. Its translation is CASIQEGLGETQYF.

V gene TRBV5-6 combines with J gene TRBJ2-3; TRBD1 aligns across 8 bases. The CDR3 has 15 amino acids. The V and J ends lost 5 bases and 1 base, in that order; junction bases with no gene match: 6. Germline V gene data show CDR1 as SGHDT and CDR2 as YYEEEE. CDR3 protein: CASSRRTGRTDTQYF. The CDR3 DNA reads as TGTGCCAGCAGTCGTCGGACAGGGCGCACAGATACGCAGTATTTT.

The table lists this clone with a count of one. The chain uses TRBV2 and TRBJ2-7; D is possibly TRBD1 (5 bases). The CDR3 covers 15 residues. V shed 2 bases and J shed 5 bases, with 16 bases lying between them. CDR1 and CDR2 from the germline V gene are SNHLY and FYNNEI. The CDR3 bases are TGTGCCAGCAGTGAAACCCAGGGTGATAGCAACGAGCAGTACTTC. As protein: CASSETQGDSNEQYF.

The chain joins TRBV27 to TRBJ2-5, with D hard to call. V lost 4 bases and J lost 5, with 14 bases in between. This CDR3 comprises 14 residues. Germline assignment: CDR1 MNHEY and CDR2 SMNVEV (reference sequence). In nucleotides, the CDR3 is TGTGCCAGCAGTTCCCTGACCGGAGTGGAGACCCAGTACTTC. Protein product: CASSSLTGVETQYF.

The chain has TRBV27 and TRBJ2-5; TRBD2 matches 7 bases. The V and J ends lost 6 bases and 7 bases, in that order; junction bases with no gene match: 14. Looked up from germline, CDR1 is MNHEY and CDR2 is SMNVEV (reference sequence). The CDR3 consists of 15 residues. The CDR3 here is CASSSLLLADGTQYF. The CDR3 bases are TGTGCCAGCAGCTCCCTTCTGCTAGCGGACGGGACCCAGTACTTC.

This chain joins TRBV7-2 and TRBJ2-1; 7 nucleotides agree with TRBD2. The germline gives CDR1 SGHTA, CDR2 FQGNSA. The CDR3 runs to 15 residues. V gave up 3 bases and J gave up 2 bases; unmatched junction bases: 4. The CDR3 DNA reads TGTGCCAGCAGCTTCCCGGGAGGCCCCTACAATGAGCAGTTCTTC. Amino acid sequence: CASSFPGGPYNEQFF.

The J gene is TRBJ2-7, the V gene TRBV5-1; no clear D. This CDR3 is 18 amino acids long. Germline V gene data show CDR1 as SGHRS and CDR2 as YFSETQ. Trimming pared 0 bases from V and 4 bases from J, leaving 23 bases between. CDR3 region: CASSLDLSGGRLEYEQYF. CDR3 nucleotide sequence: TGCGCCAGCAGCTTGGACCTCTCCGGTGGCAGGTTAGAGTACGAGCAGTACTTC.

This chain uses TRBV6-5 with TRBJ2-5; tentative D call: TRBD1 (6 bases). The germline V gene encodes CDR1 MNHEY and CDR2 SVGAGI. The CDR3 is 13 amino acids. V was trimmed by 4 bases and J by 5 bases, leaving 11 bases between them. CDR3 DNA: TGTGCCAGCAGTTGGAGACAGGCGGAGACCCAGTACTTC. Its translation: CASSWRQAETQYF.

The V and J genes are TRBV30 and TRBJ2-4; a possible D gene is TRBD1 (5 bases). In germline, CDR1 is GTSNPN, CDR2 SVGIG (reference sequence). V lost 3 bases to trimming and J lost 1 base, with 10 bases between them. The CDR3 runs 14 residues. The CDR3 here is CAWSPKGAKNIQYF. CDR3 in DNA: TGTGCCTGGAGCCCGAAGGGGGCCAAAAACATTCAGTACTTC.

The chain combines TRBV7-2 with TRBJ2-5; 8 nucleotides match TRBD2. The CDR3 has 15 amino acids. Germline CDR1 reads SGHTA; CDR2 reads FQGNSA. With V trimmed by 0 bases and J by 2 bases, 2 bases remained unmatched. The CDR3 reads CASSLARGGQETQYF. The CDR3 DNA reads TGTGCCAGCAGCTTAGCGCGCGGGGGGCAAGAGACCCAGTACTTC.

The genes are TRBV10-3 and TRBJ2-5; 8 nucleotides align to TRBD1. Germline CDR1 reads ENHRY; CDR2 reads SYGVKD. V was pared by 2 bases and J by 4 bases, with 9 bases of the junction left unmatched. This CDR3 has 16 amino acids. CDR3 in amino acids: CAISETPTGVGETQYF. The CDR3 DNA follows: TGTGCCATCAGTGAGACCCCGACAGGGGTAGGAGAGACCCAGTACTTC.

V and J are TRBV2 and TRBJ2-3; 10 positions agree with TRBD2. Germline V CDR1 and CDR2: SNHLY, FYNNEI. CDR3 length: 16 amino acids. The CDR3 reads CAKQWVAGGLTDTQYF. CDR3 nucleotides: TGTGCTAAGCAGTGGGTAGCGGGGGGACTCACAGATACGCAGTATTTT. Based on the CDR3 plus reference TRBV2 and TRBJ2-3, the full variable domain is EPEVTQTPSHQVTQMGQEVILRCVPISNHLYFYWYRQILGQKVEFLVSFYNNEISEKSEIFDDQFSVERPDGSNFTLKIRSTKLEDSAMYFCAKQWVAGGLTDTQYFGPGTRLTVL.

This clone appeared a few times. V is TRBV4-3 and J is TRBJ2-1; the match to TRBD2 covers 8 bases. This CDR3 comprises 16 residues. CDR1 LGHNA and CDR2 YSLEER come from the germline V gene. The ends lost 0 bases at V and 8 bases at J; junction bases unmatched: 9. Here the CDR3 DNA reads TGCGCCAGCAGCCAAGATGTGAGCGGGAGAAGCGATGAGCAGTTCTTC. Its protein product is CASSQDVSGRSDEQFF.

The chain has TRBV5-1 and TRBJ2-7; a weak D match, TRBD1 (5 bases). The CDR3 is 14 residues long. In germline, CDR1 is SGHRS, CDR2 YFSETQ. V shed 1 base and J shed 2 bases, with 10 bases lying between them. The CDR3 is CASSLRDRAYEQYF. CDR3 in DNA: TGCGCCAGCAGCTTGAGAGACAGAGCCTACGAGCAGTACTTC.

The J gene is TRBJ1-1, the V gene TRBV6-5; the D gene is possibly TRBD1 (6 bases). The CDR3 has 14 residues. Per germline, CDR1 MNHEY and CDR2 SVGAGI. V lost 6 bases and J 8 bases, leaving 19 bases between the germline ends. The CDR3: CASRRQVATQEAFF. As DNA, the CDR3 is TGTGCCAGCAGACGACAGGTTGCAACCCAAGAAGCTTTCTTT.

There are a few counts of this clone. The rearrangement links TRBV2 to TRBJ2-1; TRBD2 matches at 9 bases. CDR1 is SNHLY and CDR2 is FYNNEI in the germline V gene. J lost 3 bases, V lost 11 bases, and 5 bases had no gene match. The CDR3 contains 13 residues. This chain's CDR3 is CADRRGGYNEQFF. The CDR3 DNA sequence: TGTGCCGATCGGCGGGGGGGCTACAATGAGCAGTTCTTC.

The chain couples TRBV4-3 to TRBJ2-1, with 14 bases lining up with TRBD2. Looked up from germline, CDR1 is LGHNA and CDR2 is YSLEER. The CDR3 is 15 amino acids. The V and J ends lost 4 bases and 8 bases, in that order; junction bases with no gene match: 4. The CDR3 sequence: CASSPTSGGAHEQFF. The CDR3 DNA sequence: TGCGCCAGCAGCCCGACTAGCGGGGGGGCCCATGAGCAGTTCTTC.

The chain uses TRBV27 and TRBJ2-5, with TRBD1 identical over 9 bases. Trimming took 4 bases from V and 7 from J; bases not matched to a gene: 4. Germline V gene sequence: CDR1 MNHEY, CDR2 SMNVEV (reference sequence). The CDR3 spans 13 residues. This chain's CDR3 is CASSWGQGRTQYF. Written as DNA, the CDR3 is TGTGCCAGCAGTTGGGGACAGGGCAGGACCCAGTACTTC.

The rearrangement uses TRBV19 and TRBJ1-4; D ambiguous. With 4 bases removed from V and 3 bases from J, the gap between germline ends came to 18 bases. This CDR3 comprises 17 residues. The germline V gene has CDR1 LNHDA and CDR2 SQIVND (reference sequence). The CDR3 DNA sequence: TGTGCCAGTAGTACCCTTCGCGGCTGGAAGGCTAATGAAAAACTGTTTTTT. This sequence encodes CASSTLRGWKANEKLFF.

The chain joins TRBV11-2 to TRBJ2-5, with 9 positions matching TRBD1. CDR1 SGHAT and CDR2 FQNNGV come from the germline V gene. The CDR3 is made up of 13 amino acids. V shed 8 bases and J 4 bases; nucleotides not matched to a gene: 5. The CDR3 reads CASQLQGAETQYF. CDR3 sequence (DNA): TGTGCCAGCCAACTACAGGGGGCAGAGACCCAGTACTTC. Supplemented by reference TRBV11-2 and TRBJ2-5, the full variable domain reads EAGVAQSPRYKIIEKRQSVAFWCNPISGHATLYWYQQILGQGPKLLIQFQNNGVVDDSQLPKDRFSAERLKGVDSTLKIQPAKLEDSAVYLCASQLQGAETQYFGPGTRLLVL.

This chain uses TRBV29-1 with TRBJ2-1, with TRBD1 identical over 7 bases. V gave up 7 bases and J gave up 1 base; unmatched junction bases: 7. This CDR3 contains 14 residues. Germline V CDR1 and CDR2: SQVTM, ANQGSEA. In DNA form, the CDR3 reads TGCAGCGCCGAAGGGGACAGTTCCTACAATGAGCAGTTCTTC. This sequence encodes CSAEGDSSYNEQFF.

This rearrangement joins TRBV27 to TRBJ1-3; D unclear. The V gene lost 5 bases and the J gene lost 1 base, with 9 bases spanning the gap. The CDR3 contains 14 residues. Germline CDR1 is MNHEY and CDR2 is SMNVEV (reference sequence). CDR3 amino acids: CASSLSVSGNTIYF. DNA of the CDR3: TGTGCCAGCAGTCTCAGCGTTTCTGGAAACACCATATATTTT.

V is TRBV5-1 and J is TRBJ1-6, with D maybe TRBD1 (5 bases). Germline V gene sequence: CDR1 SGHRS, CDR2 YFSETQ. The CDR3 is 14 amino acids. Trimming shortened V by 4 bases and J by 7 bases, and 12 bases separated the two germline ends. The DNA for the CDR3 is TGCGCCAGCAGCCGTGCAGGGCCCAATTCACCCCTCCACTTT. As protein: CASSRAGPNSPLHF.

V gene TRBV2 combines with J gene TRBJ1-2, with a weak D call TRBD1 (5 bases). Trimming took off 6 bases at V and 7 bases at J, with 15 bases between the two ends. Germline V gene sequence: CDR1 SNHLY, CDR2 FYNNEI. The CDR3 has 13 residues. The CDR3 nucleotides read TGTGCCAGCAGAATTAACAGGAGTACTGGCTACACCTTC. It specifies CASRINRSTGYTF.

This clone was seen a few times. The chain links TRBV2 to TRBJ2-1, with a weak D call TRBD2 (5 bases). The V end lost 4 bases, the J end lost 7 bases, and 20 bases lay between the germline ends. Germline CDR1 SNHLY, CDR2 FYNNEI. The CDR3 covers 16 residues. The CDR3: CASSVNLGGQRNEQFF. In DNA form, the CDR3 reads TGTGCCAGCAGTGTCAACCTAGGAGGCCAGAGGAATGAGCAGTTCTTC.